This entry concerns a single T cell receptor (beta chain). This specimen belongs to a study of blood T cell repertoires in COVID-19. Looking at the study overall: There were acute and convalescent COVID-19 samples, and they came from the United States, Italy and Spain. The cDNA or gDNA used as material had been derived from T cells, B-cell-depleted T cells, or PBMCs.

Germline values: CDR1 LNHDA, CDR2 SQIVND (reference sequence). The CDR3 runs 15 residues. The J segment lost 4 bases and the V segment lost 0 bases, leaving 5 bases of the junction unmatched. Source study methods: Amplification with reference gene primers provided the estimates of nucleated cell counts. Some clones are missing from TCRdb's copy, which holds only in-frame ones; the method was immunoSEQ multiplex PCR. V and J calls and clone size are given by that table; D and trimming were obtained from the DNA. The sample lists around 140,000 clones, about 87% occurring once. Sequencing was performed on peripheral blood. The receptor's source is a woman between 45 and 60 years old with acute or convalescent COVID-19. The chain couples TRBV19 to TRBJ1-1; 7 nucleotides match TRBD1. CDR3 sequence (DNA): TGTGCCAGTAGTATAGAAGGGACAGTCGCCACTGAAGCTTTCTTT. Translated, it gives CASSIEGTVATEAFF.